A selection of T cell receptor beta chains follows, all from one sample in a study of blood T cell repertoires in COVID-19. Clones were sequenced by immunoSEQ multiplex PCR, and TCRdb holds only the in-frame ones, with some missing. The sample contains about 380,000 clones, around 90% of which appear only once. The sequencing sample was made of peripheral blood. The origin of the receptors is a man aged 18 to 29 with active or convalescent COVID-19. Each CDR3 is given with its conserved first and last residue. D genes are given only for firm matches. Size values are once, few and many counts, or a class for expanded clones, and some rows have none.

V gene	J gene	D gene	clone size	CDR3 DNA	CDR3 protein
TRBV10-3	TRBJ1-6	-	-	TGTGCCATCAGTGAGTCTCAGGGTAATAATTCACCCCTCCACTTT	CAISESQGNNSPLHF
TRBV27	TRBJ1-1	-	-	TGTGCCAGCAGTTTAATTCGGGGATCGGGCACTGAAGCTTTCTTT	CASSLIRGSGTEAFF
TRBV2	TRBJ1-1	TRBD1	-	TGTGCCAGCAGAGGACAGGGCATAGGGAACACTGAAGCTTTCTTT	CASRGQGIGNTEAFF
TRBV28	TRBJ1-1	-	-	TGTGCCAGCCCTGGGCCAGGGGTAGGGAACACTGAAGCTTTCTTT	CASPGPGVGNTEAFF
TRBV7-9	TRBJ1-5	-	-	TGTGCCAGCAGCTCGGGAGTCCCGCATCAGCCCCAGCATTTT	CASSSGVPHQPQHF
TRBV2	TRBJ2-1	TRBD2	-	TGTGCCAGCAGATCCGGGACTAGCTCCTACAATGAGCAGTTCTTC	CASRSGTSSYNEQFF
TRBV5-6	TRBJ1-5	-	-	TGTGCCAGCAGCTCCCTACGGTACAATCAGCCCCAGCATTTT	CASSSLRYNQPQHF
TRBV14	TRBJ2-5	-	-	TGTGCCAGCAGCCAAGATGTCGTCCCGATGAGGGAGACCCAGTACTTC	CASSQDVVPMRETQYF
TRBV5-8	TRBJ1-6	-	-	TGTGCCAGCAGCGGGGAGGTTGGGACCTTGAGTTTTTCACCCCTCCACTTT	CASSGEVGTLSFSPLHF
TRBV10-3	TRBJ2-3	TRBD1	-	TGTGCCATCAGTGAGCCATACAGGACAGGGGGCACAGATACGCAGTATTTT	CAISEPYRTGGTDTQYF
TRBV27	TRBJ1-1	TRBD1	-	TGTGCCAGCAGTCCCAGGGGGCTGAACACTGAAGCTTTCTTT	CASSPRGLNTEAFF
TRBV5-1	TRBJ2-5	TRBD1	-	TGCGCCAGCGGCGGGACAGGGGGCGCGATCCAAGAGACCCAGTACTTC	CASGGTGGAIQETQYF
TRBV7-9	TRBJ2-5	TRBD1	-	TGTGCCAGCAGCTTCCGTATGTCACAGGGGCGTGAGACCCAGTACTTC	CASSFRMSQGRETQYF
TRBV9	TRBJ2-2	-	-	TGTGCCAGCAGCCCTAGCTACGGGGAGCTGTTTTTT	CASSPSYGELFF
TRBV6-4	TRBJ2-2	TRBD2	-	TGTGCCAGCAGTGACTCTAGCGGGAGCGGGGAGCTGTTTTTT	CASSDSSGSGELFF
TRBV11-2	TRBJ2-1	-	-	TGTGCCAGCACACAAACCGACAATGAGCAGTTCTTC	CASTQTDNEQFF
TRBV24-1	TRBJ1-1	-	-	TGTGCCACCCGGCGACACATTGAGGGAGTGTCTTTCTTT	CATRRHIEGVSFF
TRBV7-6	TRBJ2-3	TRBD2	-	TGTGCCAGCAGCTCAGTACGGGACTACCTTAGCACAGATACGCAGTATTTT	CASSSVRDYLSTDTQYF
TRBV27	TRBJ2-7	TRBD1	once	TGTGCCAGCAGGCTAGAGTGGACAGGGGGCTCATTCTACGAGCAGTACTTC	CASRLEWTGGSFYEQYF
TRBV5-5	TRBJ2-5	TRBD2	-	TGTGCCAGCAGCCCGCCAGACTTAGCGGGGCAAGAGACCCAGTACTTC	CASSPPDLAGQETQYF
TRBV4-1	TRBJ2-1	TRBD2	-	TGCGCCAGCAGCCAAGCACTGCGGGGAGGGAATGAGCAGTTCTTC	CASSQALRGGNEQFF
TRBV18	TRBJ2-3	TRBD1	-	TGTGCCAGCTCACTGGGGACAGTCTTAGATACGCAGTATTTT	CASSLGTVLDTQYF
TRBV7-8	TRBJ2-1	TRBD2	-	TGTGCCAGCAGCTCTCTCCGTACTAAACTAGCGGGATTCAATGAGCAGTTCTTC	CASSSLRTKLAGFNEQFF
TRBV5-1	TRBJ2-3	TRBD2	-	TGCGCCAGCAGCTTGGGTCTAGCGGCGCCAGGGGATACGCAGTATTTT	CASSLGLAAPGDTQYF
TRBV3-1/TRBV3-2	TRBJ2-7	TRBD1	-	TGTGCCAGCAGTCTACCGACAGGGGGCCTCTACGAGCAGTACTTC	CASSLPTGGLYEQYF
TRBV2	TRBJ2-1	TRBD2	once	TGTGCCAGCAGCACTAGCGGGAAAAGGAAAATCTCCTACAATGAGCAGTTCTTC	CASSTSGKRKISYNEQFF
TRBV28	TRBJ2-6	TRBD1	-	TGTGCCAGCAGTTTTAGGGGGCTAGGGGCCAACGTCCTGACTTTC	CASSFRGLGANVLTF
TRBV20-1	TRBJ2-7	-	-	TGCAGTGCTAGAGATAATCTCGTGCAGTACTTC	CSARDNLVQYF
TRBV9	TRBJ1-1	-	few	TGTGCCAGCAGCGTAGAAGTACAGGGCTCTGAAGCTTTCTTT	CASSVEVQGSEAFF
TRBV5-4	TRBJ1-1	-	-	TGTGCCAGCAGCCCGACAGCCCAGGCGGACACTGAAGCTTTCTTT	CASSPTAQADTEAFF
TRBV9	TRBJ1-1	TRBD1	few	TGTGCCAGCACGGAGGGGGCGGGAGGTTTGACGACTGAAGCTTTCTTT	CASTEGAGGLTTEAFF
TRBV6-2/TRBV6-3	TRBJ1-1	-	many	TGTGCCAGCAGTTACTCCTGGGCGGGCACTGAAGCTTTCTTT	CASSYSWAGTEAFF
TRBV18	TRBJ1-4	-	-	TGTGCCAGCTCACCAAGGGGGATTGCAACTAATGAAAAACTGTTTTTT	CASSPRGIATNEKLFF
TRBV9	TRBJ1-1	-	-	TGTGCCAGCAGCCCCAGTTTAGGGGTAGCTTTCTTT	CASSPSLGVAFF
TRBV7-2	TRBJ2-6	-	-	TGTGCCAGCAGCTTAGTCGGGCTAGCAGACGGGGCCAACGTCCTGACTTTC	CASSLVGLADGANVLTF
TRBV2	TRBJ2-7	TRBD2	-	TGTGCCAGCAGGACTAGCGGACGAAACTACGAGCAGTACTTC	CASRTSGRNYEQYF
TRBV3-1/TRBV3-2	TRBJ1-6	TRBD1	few	TGTGCCAGCAGCCAAGAGTGGACAGGGGGTTCACCCCTCCACTTT	CASSQEWTGGSPLHF
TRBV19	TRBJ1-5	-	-	TGTGCCAGTAGTATAGATCTCCCCGGGATTTCCAATCAGCCCCAGCATTTT	CASSIDLPGISNQPQHF
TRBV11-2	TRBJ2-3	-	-	TGTGCCAGCAGCTTAGGCTATGATACGCAGTATTTT	CASSLGYDTQYF
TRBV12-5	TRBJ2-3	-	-	TGTGCTAGTGGTTTGGCCAGGCAGAGCACAGATACGCAGTATTTT	CASGLARQSTDTQYF
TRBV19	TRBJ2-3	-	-	TGTGCCAGTAGTGGGAGACGTGATACGCAGTATTTT	CASSGRRDTQYF
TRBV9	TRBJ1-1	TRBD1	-	TGTGCCAGCAGCGTAGAGGGGGCCAAGAACACTGAAGCTTTCTTT	CASSVEGAKNTEAFF
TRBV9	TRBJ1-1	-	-	TGTGCCAGCAGCCCGATCGGGACTGAAGCTTTCTTT	CASSPIGTEAFF
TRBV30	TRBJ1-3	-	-	TGTGCCTGGAGTACAGGCGCTGGGGGAAACACCATATATTTT	CAWSTGAGGNTIYF
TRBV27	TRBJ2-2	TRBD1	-	TGTGCCACCACCGGGACAGTGAACACCGGGGAGCTGTTTTTT	CATTGTVNTGELFF
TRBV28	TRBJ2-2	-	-	TGTGCCAGCTCCCCTCGCTTTGGGGGGGCAGGGACCGGGGAGCTGTTTTTT	CASSPRFGGAGTGELFF
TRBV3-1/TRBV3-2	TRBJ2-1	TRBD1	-	TGTGCCAGCAGCCATACCGGGACAGAGTACAATGAGCAGTTCTTC	CASSHTGTEYNEQFF
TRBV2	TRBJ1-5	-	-	TGTGCCAGCAGCCGGATGGGGGGTAGTCAGCCCCAGCATTTT	CASSRMGGSQPQHF
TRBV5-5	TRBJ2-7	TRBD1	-	TGTGCCAGCAGCCGTCCCGGGACAGGGAACTACGAGCAGTACTTC	CASSRPGTGNYEQYF
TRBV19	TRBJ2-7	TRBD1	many	TGTGCCAGTAGGTCCGGGACAGGAGGGGGCGAGCAGTACTTC	CASRSGTGGGEQYF
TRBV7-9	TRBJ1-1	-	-	TGTGCCAGCAGCTTAGTTTCGGGTCCAGCCACTGAAGCTTTCTTT	CASSLVSGPATEAFF
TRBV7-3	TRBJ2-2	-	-	TGTGCCAGCAGCTACTTCGGGGCCGGGGAGCTGTTTTTT	CASSYFGAGELFF
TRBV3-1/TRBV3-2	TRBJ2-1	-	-	TGTGCCAGCAGCCCACAGTACAATGAGCAGTTCTTC	CASSPQYNEQFF